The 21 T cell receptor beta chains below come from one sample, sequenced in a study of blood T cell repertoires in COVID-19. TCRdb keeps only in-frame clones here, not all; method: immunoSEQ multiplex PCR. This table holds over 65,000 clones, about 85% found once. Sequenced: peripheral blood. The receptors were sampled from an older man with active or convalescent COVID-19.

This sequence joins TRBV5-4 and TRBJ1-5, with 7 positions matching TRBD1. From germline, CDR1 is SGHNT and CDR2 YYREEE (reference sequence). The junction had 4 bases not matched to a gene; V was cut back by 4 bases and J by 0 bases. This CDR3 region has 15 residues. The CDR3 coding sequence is TGTGCCAGCAGCCCAGACAGGGATAGCAATCAGCCCCAGCATTTT. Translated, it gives CASSPDRDSNQPQHF.

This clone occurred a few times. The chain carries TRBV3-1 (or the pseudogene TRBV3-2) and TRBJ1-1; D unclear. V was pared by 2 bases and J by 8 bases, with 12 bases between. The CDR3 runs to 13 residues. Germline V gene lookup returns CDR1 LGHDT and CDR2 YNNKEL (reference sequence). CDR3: CASSQSGTHEAFF. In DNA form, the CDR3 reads TGTGCCAGCAGCCAATCGGGTACACACGAAGCTTTCTTT.

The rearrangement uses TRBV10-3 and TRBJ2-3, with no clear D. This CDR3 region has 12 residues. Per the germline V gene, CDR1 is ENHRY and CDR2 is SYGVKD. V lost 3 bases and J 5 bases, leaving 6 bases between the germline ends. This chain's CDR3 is CAISDSLDTQYF. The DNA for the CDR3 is TGTGCCATCAGTGACTCTTTAGATACGCAGTATTTT.

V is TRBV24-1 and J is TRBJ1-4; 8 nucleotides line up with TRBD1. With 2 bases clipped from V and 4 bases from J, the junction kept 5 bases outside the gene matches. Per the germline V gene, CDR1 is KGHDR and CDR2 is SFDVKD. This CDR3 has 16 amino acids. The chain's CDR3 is CATSDSRTGNNEKLFF. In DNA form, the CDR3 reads TGTGCCACCAGTGATTCGCGGACAGGGAATAATGAAAAACTGTTTTTT.

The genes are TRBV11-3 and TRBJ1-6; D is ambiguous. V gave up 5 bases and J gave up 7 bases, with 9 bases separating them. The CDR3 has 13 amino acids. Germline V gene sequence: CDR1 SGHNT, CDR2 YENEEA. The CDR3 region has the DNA TGTGCCAGCAGCCAACTTTCCAATTCACCCCTCCACTTT. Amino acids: CASSQLSNSPLHF.

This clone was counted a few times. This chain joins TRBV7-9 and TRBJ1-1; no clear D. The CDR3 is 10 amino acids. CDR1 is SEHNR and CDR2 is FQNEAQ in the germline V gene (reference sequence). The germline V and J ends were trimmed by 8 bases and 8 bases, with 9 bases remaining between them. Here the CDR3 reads CASGGGEAFF. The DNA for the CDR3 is TGTGCCAGCGGAGGTGGCGAAGCTTTCTTT.

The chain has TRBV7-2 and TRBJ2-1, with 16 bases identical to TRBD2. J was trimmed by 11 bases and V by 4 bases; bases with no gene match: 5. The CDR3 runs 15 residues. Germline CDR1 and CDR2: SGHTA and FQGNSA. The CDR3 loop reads CASSSPGLAGGQQFF. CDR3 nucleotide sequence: TGTGCCAGCAGCTCTCCGGGACTAGCGGGGGGGCAGCAGTTCTTC.

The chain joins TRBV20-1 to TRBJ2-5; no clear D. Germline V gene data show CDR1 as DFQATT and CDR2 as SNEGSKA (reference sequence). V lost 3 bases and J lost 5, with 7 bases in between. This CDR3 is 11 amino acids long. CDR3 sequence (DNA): TGCAGTGCTAGTCCTGAGGAGACCCAGTACTTC. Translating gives CSASPEETQYF.

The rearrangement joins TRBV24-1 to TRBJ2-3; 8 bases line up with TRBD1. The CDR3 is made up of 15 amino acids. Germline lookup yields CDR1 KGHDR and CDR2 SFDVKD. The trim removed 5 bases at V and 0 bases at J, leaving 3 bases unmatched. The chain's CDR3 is CATSAWTGSTDTQYF. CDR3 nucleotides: TGTGCCACCAGTGCATGGACAGGGAGCACAGATACGCAGTATTTT.

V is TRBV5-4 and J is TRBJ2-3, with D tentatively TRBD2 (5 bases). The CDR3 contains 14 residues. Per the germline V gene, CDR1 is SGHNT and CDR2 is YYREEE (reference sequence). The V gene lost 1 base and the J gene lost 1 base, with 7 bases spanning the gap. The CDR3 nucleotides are TGTGCCAGCAGCTTGCGTAGCGGCACAGATACGCAGTATTTT. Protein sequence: CASSLRSGTDTQYF.

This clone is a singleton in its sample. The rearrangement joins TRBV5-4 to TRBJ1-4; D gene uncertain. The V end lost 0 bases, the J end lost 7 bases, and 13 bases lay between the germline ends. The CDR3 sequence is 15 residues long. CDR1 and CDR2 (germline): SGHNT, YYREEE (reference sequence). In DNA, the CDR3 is TGTGCCAGCAGCTTGGCGGGCAGGAGGGCTGAAAAACTGTTTTTT. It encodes CASSLAGRRAEKLFF.

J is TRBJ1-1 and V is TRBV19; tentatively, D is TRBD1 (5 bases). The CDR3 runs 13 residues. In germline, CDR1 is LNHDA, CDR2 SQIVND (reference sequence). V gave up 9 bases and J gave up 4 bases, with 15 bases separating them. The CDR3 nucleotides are TGTGCCAGCACACAAATCGGGGGCACTGAAGCTTTCTTT. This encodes CASTQIGGTEAFF.

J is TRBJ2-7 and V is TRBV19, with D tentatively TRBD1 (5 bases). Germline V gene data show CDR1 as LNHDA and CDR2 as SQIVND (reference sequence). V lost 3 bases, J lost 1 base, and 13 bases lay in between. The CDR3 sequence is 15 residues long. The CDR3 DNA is TGTGCCAGTAGTATCCCAGGGCCTACTTCCTACGAGCAGTACGTC. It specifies CASSIPGPTSYEQYV.

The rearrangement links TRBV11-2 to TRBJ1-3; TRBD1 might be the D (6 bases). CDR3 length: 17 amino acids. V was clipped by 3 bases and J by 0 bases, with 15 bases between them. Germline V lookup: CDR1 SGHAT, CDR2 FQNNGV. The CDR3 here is CASSFGQGTFSGNTIYF. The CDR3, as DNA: TGTGCCAGCAGCTTTGGGCAGGGGACCTTCTCTGGAAACACCATATATTTT.

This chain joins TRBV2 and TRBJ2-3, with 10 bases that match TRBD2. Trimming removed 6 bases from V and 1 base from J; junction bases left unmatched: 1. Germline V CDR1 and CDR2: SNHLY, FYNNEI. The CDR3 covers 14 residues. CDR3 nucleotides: TGTGCCAGCAGCACTAGCGGGGGCACAGATACGCAGTATTTT. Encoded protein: CASSTSGGTDTQYF.

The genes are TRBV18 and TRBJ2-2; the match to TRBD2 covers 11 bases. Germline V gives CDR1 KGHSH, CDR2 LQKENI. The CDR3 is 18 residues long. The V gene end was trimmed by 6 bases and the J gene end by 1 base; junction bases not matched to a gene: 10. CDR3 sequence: CASSRELAGVMNTGELFF. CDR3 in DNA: TGTGCCAGCTCGCGAGAACTAGCGGGGGTCATGAACACCGGGGAGCTGTTTTTT.

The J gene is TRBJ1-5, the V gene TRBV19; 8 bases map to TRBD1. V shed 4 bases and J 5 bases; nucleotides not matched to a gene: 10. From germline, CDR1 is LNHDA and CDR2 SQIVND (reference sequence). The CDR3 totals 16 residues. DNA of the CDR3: TGTGCCAGTAGTACCCGACGGACAGGGCGCGATCAGCCCCAGCATTTT. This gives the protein CASSTRRTGRDQPQHF.

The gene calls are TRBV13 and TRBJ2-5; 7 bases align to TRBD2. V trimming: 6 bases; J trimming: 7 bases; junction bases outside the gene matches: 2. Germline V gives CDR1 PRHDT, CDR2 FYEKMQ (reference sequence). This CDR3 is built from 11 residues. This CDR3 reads CASSGGGTQYF. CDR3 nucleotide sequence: TGTGCCAGCAGTGGGGGGGGGACCCAGTACTTC.

The CDR3 bases are TGTGCCAGTAGTATTGCCAGGGGAGTGCATGAAAAACTGTTTTTT. It yields the protein CASSIARGVHEKLFF. This chain joins TRBV19 and TRBJ1-4; possibly TRBD1 for D (6 bases). V lost 3 bases, J lost 6 bases, and 14 bases lay in between. CDR1 is LNHDA and CDR2 is SQIVND in the germline V gene (reference sequence). This CDR3 is 15 amino acids long.

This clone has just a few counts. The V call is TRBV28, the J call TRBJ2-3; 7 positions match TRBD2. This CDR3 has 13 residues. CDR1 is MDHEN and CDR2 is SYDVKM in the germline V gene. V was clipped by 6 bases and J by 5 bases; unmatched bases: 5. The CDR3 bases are TGTGCCAGCAGATACGGGGGGTTAGATACGCAGTATTTT. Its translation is CASRYGGLDTQYF.

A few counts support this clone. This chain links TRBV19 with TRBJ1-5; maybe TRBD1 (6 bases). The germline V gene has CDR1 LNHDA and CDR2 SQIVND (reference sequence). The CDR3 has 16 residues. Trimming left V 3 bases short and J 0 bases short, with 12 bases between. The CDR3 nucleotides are TGTGCCAGTAGTATGACCGGGACATATAGCAATCAGCCCCAGCATTTT. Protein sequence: CASSMTGTYSNQPQHF.